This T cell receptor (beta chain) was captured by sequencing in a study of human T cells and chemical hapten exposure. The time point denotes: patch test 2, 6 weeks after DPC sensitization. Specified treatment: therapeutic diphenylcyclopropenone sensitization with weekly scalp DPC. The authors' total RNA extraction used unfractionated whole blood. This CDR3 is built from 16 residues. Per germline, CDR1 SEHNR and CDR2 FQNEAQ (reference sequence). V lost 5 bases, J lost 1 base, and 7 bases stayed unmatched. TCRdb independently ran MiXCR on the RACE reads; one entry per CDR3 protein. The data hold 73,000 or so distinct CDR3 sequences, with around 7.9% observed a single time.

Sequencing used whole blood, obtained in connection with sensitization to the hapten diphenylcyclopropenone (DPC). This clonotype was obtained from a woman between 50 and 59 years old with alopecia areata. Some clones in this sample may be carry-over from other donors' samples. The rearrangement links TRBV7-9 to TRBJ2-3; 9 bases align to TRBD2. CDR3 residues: CASSRILAGGTDTQYF. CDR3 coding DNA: TGTGCCAGCAGCCGTATACTAGCGGGTGGCACAGATACGCAGTATTTT.